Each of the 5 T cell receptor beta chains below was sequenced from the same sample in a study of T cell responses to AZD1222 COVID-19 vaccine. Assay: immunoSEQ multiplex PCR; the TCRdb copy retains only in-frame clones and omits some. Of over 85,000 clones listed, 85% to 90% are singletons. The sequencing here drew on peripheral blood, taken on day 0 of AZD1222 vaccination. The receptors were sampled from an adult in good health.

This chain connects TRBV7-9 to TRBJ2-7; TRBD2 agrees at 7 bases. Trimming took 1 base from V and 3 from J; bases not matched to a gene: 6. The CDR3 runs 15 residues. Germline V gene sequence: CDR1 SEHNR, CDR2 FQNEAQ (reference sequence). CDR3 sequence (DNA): TGTGCCAGCAGCTTAGTAACGGGGGGTGGCTACGAGCAGTACTTC. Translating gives CASSLVTGGGYEQYF. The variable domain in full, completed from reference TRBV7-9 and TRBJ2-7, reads DTGVSQNPRHKITKRGQNVTFRCDPISEHNRLYWYRQTLGQGPEFLTYFQNEAQLEKSRLLSDRFSAERPKGSFSTLEIQRTEQGDSAMYLCASSLVTGGGYEQYFGPGTRLTVT.

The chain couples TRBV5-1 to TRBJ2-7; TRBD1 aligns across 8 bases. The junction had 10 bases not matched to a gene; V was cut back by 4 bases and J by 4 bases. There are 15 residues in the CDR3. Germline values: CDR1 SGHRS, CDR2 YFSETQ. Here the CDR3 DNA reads TGCGCCAGCAGCCAAACACAGGGGGGTTCGTACGAGCAGTACTTC. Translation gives CASSQTQGGSYEQYF.

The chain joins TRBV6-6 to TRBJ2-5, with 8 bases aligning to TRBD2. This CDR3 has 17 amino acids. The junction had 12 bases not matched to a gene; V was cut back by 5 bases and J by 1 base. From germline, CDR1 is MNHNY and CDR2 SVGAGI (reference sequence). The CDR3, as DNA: TGTGCCAGCAGTCCTCAATTCGGGGCGGGGGGCCAAGAGACCCAGTACTTC. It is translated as CASSPQFGAGGQETQYF.

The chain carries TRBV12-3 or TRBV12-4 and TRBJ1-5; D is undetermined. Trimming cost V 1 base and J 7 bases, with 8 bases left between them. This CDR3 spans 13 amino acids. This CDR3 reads CASSLGREQPQHF. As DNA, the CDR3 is TGTGCCAGCAGTTTAGGGAGGGAACAGCCCCAGCATTTT.

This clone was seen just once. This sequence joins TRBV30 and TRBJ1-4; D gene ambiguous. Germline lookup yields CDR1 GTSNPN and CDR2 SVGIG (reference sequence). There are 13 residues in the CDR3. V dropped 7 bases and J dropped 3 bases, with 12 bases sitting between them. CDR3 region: CASAPGSNEKLFF. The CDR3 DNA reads TGTGCCTCCGCGCCAGGTTCTAATGAAAAACTGTTTTTT.